What follows is one TCR beta chain and its context. Some clones are missing from TCRdb's copy, which holds only in-frame ones; the method was immunoSEQ multiplex PCR. This table holds over 5,000 clones, 87% found once. This sample is drawn from a study of hypomethylating agent response in myelodysplastic syndrome. The V end lost 5 bases, the J end lost 1 base, and 24 bases lay between the germline ends. CDR3 length equals 20 residues. Germline lookup yields CDR1 LNHDA and CDR2 SQIVND (reference sequence). The clonotype originates from a human donor with myelodysplastic syndrome. The sample in question was bone marrow, obtained before or after starting hypomethylating agent treatment for myelodysplastic syndrome (not recorded which). The chain links TRBV19 to TRBJ2-6; TRBD1 or TRBD2 may be the D gene (5 bases each). The CDR3 sequence: CASSSYVSGRTASGANVLTF. For the CDR3, the DNA is TGTGCCAGTAGTTCGTACGTGTCGGGGCGTACCGCGTCTGGGGCCAACGTCCTGACTTTC. Full variable domain (remainder filled in from reference TRBV19 and TRBJ2-6): DGGITQSPKYLFRKEGQNVTLSCEQNLNHDAMYWYRQDPGQGLRLIYYSQIVNDFQKGDIAEGYSVSREKKESFPLTVTSAQKNPTAFYLCASSSYVSGRTASGANVLTFGAGSRLTVL.